These 25 T cell receptor beta chains were sequenced from one sample in a study of tumour-infiltrating T cells in Burkitt lymphoma. The data were produced by immunoSEQ multiplex PCR, yet TCRdb's version contains in-frame clones alone and is incomplete. The table includes 14,000 or so clones, approximately 30% detected once. Material for sequencing was tumor tissue. The receptors come from a human donor with diffuse large B-cell lymphoma.

The J gene is TRBJ2-7, the V gene TRBV13; D unresolved. This CDR3 region has 12 residues. Germline V lookup: CDR1 PRHDT, CDR2 FYEKMQ (reference sequence). V lost 5 bases, J lost 3 bases, and 8 bases lay in between. The CDR3 spells CASSKDGYEQYF. In DNA, the CDR3 is TGTGCCAGCAGCAAGGACGGCTACGAGCAGTACTTC.

This clone is medium-sized in the sample. This chain joins TRBV9 and TRBJ1-1; D gene uncertain. CDR3 length: 13 amino acids. V was trimmed by 0 bases and J by 6 bases, leaving 9 bases between them. The germline CDR1 and CDR2 sequences are SGDLS and YYNGEE. CDR3 region: CASSVGPGPEAFF. As DNA, the CDR3 is TGTGCCAGCAGCGTAGGTCCCGGCCCTGAAGCTTTCTTT. Complete variable domain (other parts from reference TRBV9 and TRBJ1-1): DSGVTQTPKHLITATGQRVTLRCSPRSGDLSVYWYQQSLDQGLQFLIQYYNGEERAKGNILERFSAQQFPDLHSELNLSSLELGDSALYFCASSVGPGPEAFFGQGTRLTVV.

This clone was seen a single time. The chain has TRBV14 and TRBJ2-7, with D possibly called TRBD1 or TRBD2 (5 bases each). This CDR3 has 13 residues. Germline V gene sequence: CDR1 SGHDN, CDR2 FVKESK. V lost 2 bases, J lost 5 bases, and 10 bases lay in between. For the CDR3, the DNA is TGTGCCAGCAGCCAATTGGGGGTCGACGAGCAGTACTTC. Translating gives CASSQLGVDEQYF.

The chain links TRBV7-9 to TRBJ2-4; maybe TRBD2 (6 bases). Trimming pared 5 bases from V and 0 bases from J, leaving 8 bases between. Germline assignment: CDR1 SEHNR and CDR2 FQNEAQ (reference sequence). This CDR3 has 14 residues. The CDR3 nucleotides read TGTGCCAGCAGCCCCGGGAGAGCCAAAAACATTCAGTACTTC. It specifies CASSPGRAKNIQYF.

The CDR3 DNA sequence: TGCGCCAGCAGCGCAGGGCTTAGCGGATCCTACGAGCAGTACTTC. Its protein product is CASSAGLSGSYEQYF. This chain connects TRBV5-1 to TRBJ2-7; D is perhaps TRBD2 (6 bases). Germline CDR1 and CDR2: SGHRS and YFSETQ. V shed 4 bases and J shed 1 base, with 15 bases lying between them. This CDR3 contains 15 residues.

The chain links TRBV14 to TRBJ2-2; 7 nucleotides line up with TRBD1. Germline V gene sequence: CDR1 SGHDN, CDR2 FVKESK. V dropped 6 bases and J dropped 0; count of bases not matched to a gene: 4. The CDR3 is 15 amino acids. The CDR3 sequence is CASRPDRANTGELFF. The CDR3 DNA follows: TGTGCCAGCAGACCCGACAGGGCGAACACCGGGGAGCTGTTTTTT.

By proportion, this clone is medium-sized. The chain carries TRBV14 and TRBJ2-1; 9 positions match TRBD2. From germline, CDR1 is SGHDN and CDR2 FVKESK. J was trimmed by 14 bases and V by 1 base; bases with no gene match: 6. This CDR3 region has 13 residues. CDR3 nucleotides: TGTGCCAGCAGCCAAGTTAGCGGGAGTAGGAAGTTCTTC. Translated: CASSQVSGSRKFF. Drawing the rest from reference TRBV14 and TRBJ2-1, the complete variable domain is EAGVTQFPSHSVIEKGQTVTLRCDPISGHDNLYWYRRVMGKEIKFLLHFVKESKQDESGMPNNRFLAERTGGTYSTLKVQPAELEDSGVYFCASSQVSGSRKFFGPGTRLTVL.

This clone has just a few counts. The rearrangement joins TRBV7-9 to TRBJ1-1; TRBD1 agrees at 7 bases. The CDR3 loop spans 15 amino acids. The V segment lost 2 bases and the J segment 3 bases; nucleotides outside the gene matches: 6. Germline V gene sequence: CDR1 SEHNR, CDR2 FQNEAQ (reference sequence). The CDR3 loop reads CASSLLTTGDTEAFF. The CDR3 nucleotides read TGTGCCAGCAGCTTACTCACTACAGGGGACACTGAAGCTTTCTTT.

V gene TRBV6-6 combines with J gene TRBJ1-2; 11 bases fit TRBD1. The trim removed 6 bases at V and 3 bases at J, leaving 6 bases unmatched. Germline V gene data show CDR1 as MNHNY and CDR2 as SVGAGI (reference sequence). This CDR3 contains 15 residues. For the CDR3, the DNA is TGTGCCAGCAGCCCCGGGACAGGGGGTTACTATGGCTACACCTTC. It encodes CASSPGTGGYYGYTF.

This clone was counted between two and nine times. CDR3 region: CASRPGQYGQETQYF. CDR3 bases: TGCGCCAGCAGACCAGGACAGTACGGGCAAGAGACCCAGTACTTC. The gene calls are TRBV5-1 and TRBJ2-5; weak D call: TRBD1 (6 bases). The germline gives CDR1 SGHRS, CDR2 YFSETQ. The CDR3 has 15 residues. Trimming stripped 5 bases from V and 2 bases from J, with 16 bases between.

The table lists this clone with a few counts. The rearrangement uses TRBV30 and TRBJ1-4; D remains unclear. This CDR3 has 16 amino acids. V lost 3 bases, J lost 3 bases, and 17 bases lay in between. CDR1 is GTSNPN, CDR2 SVGIG, per germline (reference sequence). CDR3 DNA: TGTGCCTGGAGCCCAGGAGTTTCGGCGGCTAATGAAAAACTGTTTTTT. The encoded protein is CAWSPGVSAANEKLFF.

The chain links TRBV11-3 to TRBJ2-5; 7 bases are a match to TRBD1. The ends lost 5 bases at V and 2 bases at J; junction bases unmatched: 8. The CDR3 is made up of 15 amino acids. Germline V gene lookup returns CDR1 SGHNT and CDR2 YENEEA. This CDR3 reads CASSNGAGGQETQYF. The CDR3 DNA reads TGTGCCAGCAGCAATGGGGCAGGGGGACAAGAGACCCAGTACTTC.

This chain joins TRBV6-5 and TRBJ2-3, with a weak D call TRBD1 (6 bases). Germline V gene sequence: CDR1 MNHEY, CDR2 SVGAGI. The CDR3 has 14 residues. V was pared by 6 bases and J by 3 bases, with 13 bases between. The CDR3 coding sequence is TGTGCCAGCAGCCCAACAGGGCGGACAGATACGCAGTATTTT. It specifies CASSPTGRTDTQYF.

The genes are TRBV6-5 and TRBJ1-1; D is perhaps TRBD1 (5 bases). The germline V and J ends were trimmed by 5 bases and 5 bases, with 9 bases remaining between them. Germline CDR1 and CDR2: MNHEY and SVGAGI. The length of the CDR3 is 12 residues. CDR3 nucleotides: TGTGCCAGCAGTAGAGGGGTGACTGAAGCTTTCTTT. It codes for CASSRGVTEAFF.

Points on this clone: The same CDR3 is also encoded by other DNA sequences in this sample. The chain joins TRBV7-9 to TRBJ2-3; maybe TRBD1 (6 bases). The germline CDR1 and CDR2 sequences are SEHNR and FQNEAQ (reference sequence). Deletions cut 5 bases from V and 3 bases from J, with 15 bases between. The CDR3 has 15 amino acids. The CDR3 DNA reads TGTGCCAGCAGCCCAGCAGGGGCTGGGACAGATACGCAGTATTTT. Amino acids: CASSPAGAGTDTQYF.

This clone was seen a handful of times. The rearrangement uses TRBV25-1 and TRBJ2-3; D is possibly TRBD1 (6 bases). V lost 4 bases and J 3 bases, leaving 8 bases between the germline ends. Germline CDR1 is MGHDK and CDR2 is SYGVNS. The CDR3 sequence is 13 residues long. The CDR3 DNA reads TGTGCCAGCAGTGTCAGGGGTACAGATACGCAGTATTTT. Translating it yields CASSVRGTDTQYF.

The chain uses TRBV5-6 and TRBJ2-2, with TRBD2 matching 14 bases. CDR1 SGHDT and CDR2 YYEEEE come from the germline V gene. After removal of 4 bases from V and 3 bases from J, the junction contained 5 bases not matched to a gene. This CDR3 has 17 residues. Here the CDR3 reads CASSVTSGRVYTGELFF. The DNA for the CDR3 is TGTGCCAGCAGCGTGACTAGCGGGAGGGTATACACCGGGGAGCTGTTTTTT.

The CDR3 sequence is CASSLLDSLNHGYTF. CDR3 bases: TGTGCCAGCAGTTTACTGGACAGCTTGAATCATGGCTACACCTTC. The J gene is TRBJ1-2, the V gene TRBV28; perhaps TRBD1 as D (6 bases). Trimming cost V 2 bases and J 6 bases, with 16 bases left between them. The CDR3 is 15 amino acids. Per germline, CDR1 MDHEN and CDR2 SYDVKM.

The V gene is TRBV7-6, the J gene TRBJ1-4; D ambiguous. CDR1 and CDR2 (germline): SGHVS, FNYEAQ. The V and J ends lost 1 base and 1 base respectively, with 13 bases between them. The CDR3 length is 17 residues. The CDR3 reads CASSLGPPRGTNEKLFF. In nucleotides, the CDR3 is TGTGCCAGCAGCTTAGGGCCCCCGAGAGGAACTAATGAAAAACTGTTTTTT.

This clone showed up just a few times. The rearrangement links TRBV10-3 to TRBJ2-2, with D perhaps TRBD2 (7 bases). Trimming removed 2 bases from V and 4 bases from J, with 14 bases in between. The germline V gene encodes CDR1 ENHRY and CDR2 SYGVKD. There are 16 residues in the CDR3. CDR3: CAISERGAGSTGELFF. The DNA of the CDR3 is TGTGCCATCAGTGAGCGGGGGGCAGGGAGCACCGGGGAGCTGTTTTTT.

This sequence joins TRBV4-1 and TRBJ1-5; D is possibly TRBD1 (5 bases). There are 16 residues in the CDR3. The germline V gene encodes CDR1 MGHRA and CDR2 YSYEKL. V was clipped by 4 bases and J by 7 bases, with 20 bases between them. CDR3: CASSPDGQGGRQPQHF. The CDR3 nucleotides are TGCGCCAGCAGCCCTGACGGGCAGGGTGGCCGACAGCCCCAGCATTTT.

This chain connects TRBV7-6 to TRBJ2-1; the match to TRBD2 covers 11 bases. Germline V gives CDR1 SGHVS, CDR2 FNYEAQ. The junction had 5 bases not matched to a gene; V was cut back by 7 bases and J by 3 bases. The CDR3 runs to 15 residues. The CDR3 coding sequence is TGTGCCAGCAACCTACTAGCGGGAGACTACAATGAGCAGTTCTTC. Translated, it gives CASNLLAGDYNEQFF.

This clone was found a few times. The chain links TRBV5-1 to TRBJ2-2; no clear D. Per germline, CDR1 SGHRS and CDR2 YFSETQ. The CDR3 has 12 amino acids. The V gene lost 4 bases and the J gene lost 5 bases, with 6 bases spanning the gap. CDR3 residues: CASSPLTGELFF. As DNA, the CDR3 is TGCGCCAGCAGCCCGCTAACCGGGGAGCTGTTTTTT.

The V gene is TRBV27, the J gene TRBJ2-7; D is undetermined. The CDR3 has 14 amino acids. V shed 3 bases and J shed 0 bases, with 9 bases lying between them. CDR1 and CDR2 from the germline V gene are MNHEY and SMNVEV (reference sequence). The CDR3 here is CASSLTPFSYEQYF. The CDR3 nucleotides read TGTGCCAGCAGTTTGACACCTTTCTCCTACGAGCAGTACTTC.

In this sample, this clone turned up a few times. The chain couples TRBV7-3 to TRBJ2-5; TRBD2 might be the D (6 bases). V shed 2 bases and J shed 3 bases, with 13 bases lying between them. This CDR3 comprises 15 residues. Germline values: CDR1 SGHTA, CDR2 FQGTGA. The CDR3 reads CASSLFGGKKETQYF. The CDR3 nucleotides are TGTGCCAGCAGCTTATTCGGAGGGAAGAAAGAGACCCAGTACTTC.